These T cell receptor beta chains were read from a single sample in a study of T cell repertoires in cytomegalovirus infection. TCRdb re-called the reads through MiXCR, storing one row per CDR3 protein. The data hold some 940,000 distinct CDR3 sequences, with around 29% observed a single time. These receptors are not linked to any known antigen. This material consisted of cultured CD8+ T cells from PBMCs, taken from culture after CMV antigen stimulation. These receptor sequences come from a human donor in good health (CMV status not recorded). Some clones in this sample may be carry-over from other donors' samples. CDR3s include the opening cysteine and the closing phenylalanine or tryptophan. A D gene is named only where the DNA matches it firmly. Clone size appears in some rows only: once, few, many, or a class for an expanded clone.

d_call j_call v_call clone_size cdr3_aa cdr3_nt
TRBD1 TRBJ2-7 TRBV29-1 NA CSVRRWSGGGYEQYF TGCAGCGTACGAAGATGGTCAGGGGGCGGCTACGAGCAGTACTTC
TRBD2 TRBJ2-3 TRBV6-5 many CASSYSGASTDTQYF TGTGCCAGCAGTTATAGCGGGGCTAGCACAGATACGCAGTATTTT
TRBD1 TRBJ1-5 TRBV19 NA CASSLSPRQGVHSNQPQHF TGTGCCAGTAGTCTCTCTCCGCGACAGGGGGTTCATAGCAATCAGCCCCAGCATTTT
NA TRBJ1-4 TRBV28 NA CASSLWESGLGATNEKLFF TGTGCCAGCAGTTTATGGGAGTCCGGACTAGGGGCAACTAATGAAAAACTGTTTTTT
NA TRBJ1-2 TRBV6-5 NA CASSPAPNGYTF TGTGCCAGCAGTCCGGCACCGAATGGCTACACCTTC
NA TRBJ1-1 TRBV12-5 NA CASGLPSRGTEAFF TGTGCTAGTGGTTTGCCGTCGAGGGGGACTGAAGCTTTCTTT
NA TRBJ1-2 TRBV11-2 NA CASSFSTPNYGYTF TGTGCCAGCAGCTTCAGTACACCAAACTATGGCTACACCTTC
NA TRBJ1-4 TRBV4-1 many CASSQDGEKLFF TGCGCCAGCAGCCAAGATGGGGAAAAACTGTTTTTT
TRBD1 TRBJ2-7 TRBV7-2 few CASSSPGQGRDEQYF TGTGCCAGCAGCTCACCGGGACAGGGAAGGGACGAGCAGTACTTC
NA TRBJ1-1 TRBV11-2 few CASSLWRYQMNTEAFF TGTGCCAGCAGCTTATGGAGGTACCAGATGAACACTGAAGCTTTCTTT
TRBD2 TRBJ2-1 TRBV20-1 NA CSVPRGGINEQFF TGCAGTGTACCGCGGGGGGGCATCAATGAGCAGTTCTTC
NA TRBJ2-3 TRBV10-3 few CAISGDGGDTQYF TGTGCCATCAGTGGGGACGGGGGAGATACGCAGTATTTT
NA TRBJ1-2 TRBV2 NA CASSEGESYGYTF TGTGCCAGCAGTGAAGGAGAGTCCTATGGCTACACCTTC
TRBD1 TRBJ2-5 TRBV4-1 NA CASSQDYASRQGRETQYF TGCGCCAGCAGCCAAGATTATGCGAGTCGACAGGGGAGGGAGACCCAGTACTTC
NA TRBJ2-2 TRBV6-5 few CASSYFYRDGLNTGELFF TGTGCCAGCAGTTACTTTTACCGGGACGGTCTGAACACCGGGGAGCTGTTTTTT
NA TRBJ1-2 TRBV15 few CATSRDKGSWGYTF TGTGCCACCAGCAGAGATAAAGGTTCTTGGGGCTACACCTTC
NA TRBJ2-5 TRBV6-6 NA CASSYSTGNFQETQYF TGTGCCAGCAGTTACTCTACAGGGAACTTTCAAGAGACCCAGTACTTC
NA TRBJ1-2 TRBV12-3/TRBV12-4 NA CASSLSYASAVYGYTF TGTGCCAGCAGTTTATCCTATGCGTCGGCGGTCTATGGCTACACCTTC
NA TRBJ1-3 TRBV19 NA CASSARQVPGNTIYF TGTGCCAGTAGTGCGCGACAGGTCCCTGGAAACACCATATATTTT
TRBD1 TRBJ2-4 TRBV7-2 many CASSLRTGRTAKNIQYF TGTGCCAGCAGCCTCCGGACAGGGAGGACAGCCAAAAACATTCAGTACTTC
NA TRBJ1-2 TRBV12-3/TRBV12-4 few CASSFQTNYGYTF TGTGCCAGCAGTTTTCAGACGAACTATGGCTACACCTTC
NA TRBJ2-2 TRBV7-6 few CASSLVISSGELFF TGTGCCAGCAGCTTAGTAATCTCGAGCGGGGAGCTGTTTTTT
TRBD1 TRBJ1-5 TRBV2 once CASSTGTGNLNSNQPQHF TGTGCCAGCAGTACCGGGACAGGGAACCTCAATAGCAATCAGCCCCAGCATTTT
NA TRBJ1-1 TRBV5-3 NA CARIRRGRTEAFF TGTGCCAGAATCCGACGTGGGAGGACTGAAGCTTTCTTT
NA TRBJ2-2 TRBV13 NA CASSSLAGTDGPGELFF TGTGCCAGCAGCTCCCTGGCCGGGACTGACGGCCCCGGGGAGCTGTTTTTT
NA TRBJ1-4 TRBV10-1 few CASSEGKEDNEKLFF TGCGCCAGCAGTGAAGGCAAGGAGGACAATGAAAAACTGTTTTTT
TRBD1 TRBJ2-7 TRBV6-1 NA CASSELTWTGEVDEQYF TGTGCCAGCAGTGAGTTAACTTGGACAGGGGAAGTGGACGAGCAGTACTTC
NA TRBJ2-3 TRBV6-1 few CASSDDIGTDTQYF TGTGCCAGCAGTGACGACATAGGCACAGATACGCAGTATTTT
NA TRBJ1-1 TRBV2 NA CAIQGPLGAFF TGTGCCATACAGGGCCCCTTGGGAGCTTTCTTT